This T cell receptor (beta chain) is drawn from a study of read filtering for tumor transcriptome and immune sequencing (dated by TCRdb to the early 2020s). About the full investigation: Of the patients in the cohort, about 17 were male and more than 12 were female, and their mean age was about 69 years, with a range of roughly 47 to 80. Under revised international staging, roughly eight patients fell into R-ISS I, approximately 15 into R-ISS II and roughly 7 into R-ISS III. Whole-transcriptome libraries were prepared with the TruSeq RNA Access Library Prep Kit after DNase treatment. Per sample, about 4.05 to 10.27 million TCR-region mapped reads were obtained with IR-seq, compared with only about 80 to 1,400 with RNA-seq. Using the same bone marrow samples, the study ran both targeted immune repertoire sequencing and bulk whole-transcriptome sequencing and then compared the TCR repertoires from each method. As a main aim, a read-filtering strategy for immune repertoire data was addressed, with the specific question being whether clonotypes supported by a single read should be removed. The full study reports these points: In IR-seq, single-read clonotypes were roughly 84% of clonotypes but approximately 3.5% of total reads; in RNA-seq they were approximately 73% of clonotypes and roughly 42% of reads. The correlation between IR-seq and RNA-seq shared clonotype proportions rose when single-read clonotypes were removed. Compared with RNA-seq, IR-seq captured clonotypes at much greater depth and more reliably, and a smaller IR-seq throughput was enough to identify most of the shared clonotypes. Rather than purified T cells, the sorted CD138-negative fraction was a mixed bone marrow immune population.

The Immunoverse kit was used to build TCR libraries from about 400 ng RNA, with molecular barcoded adaptors covering alpha/delta and beta/gamma chains. TCR library preparation was performed with the same RNA that was used for transcriptome sequencing. Sequencing of TCR libraries was carried out on an Illumina HiSeq 4000 with 2 x 150 cycles. The source study handled its data this way. Using MiXCR, which included quality filtering and error correction, TCR reads were aligned to human V, D, J and C references and then assembled into CDR3 clonotypes. Clonotype counts and gene usage diversity were analyzed with the tcR package in R. Raw mapping reads were checked after the RNA-seq reads had been mapped by STAR aligner version 2.5.3a onto the human GRCh37 genome. IR-seq fastq files were randomly downsampled with Seqtk 1.3 to test the effect of sequencing depth on detected clonotypes. The raw public reads went through TCRdb reprocessing: fastp at Q25, MiXCR clone calling, in-frame beta chains kept. Rows matching on CDR3 protein sequence are summarized as one entry with the most common DNA and genes. TCRdb's processing, not the authors', yielded these V and J calls. Recorded for this sample are tens of thousands of distinct CDR3 sequences; 20% to 25% of them occurred a single time. Roughly 10% of the sample lies in the top ten.

There are many counts of this clonotype. Its specific antigen is unknown. Nothing much larger sits one base from this clone, and base qualities are not available. Every patient had bone marrow sampled at the time of active disease. Isolation of bone marrow mononuclear cells was performed by Ficoll-Hypaque density gradient centrifugation. CD138-negative cells were obtained by negative selection after labeling with CD138 magnetic microbeads on a MACS separator, removing myeloma plasma cells. Flow cytometry on an Attune NxT with CD138 antibodies was used to check the purity of the isolated cells. TRIzol reagent was used to extract total RNA, which was then quantified with a NanoDrop spectrophotometer. For each patient, the CD138-negative bone marrow sample underwent paired RNA-seq and IR-seq. V drops 0 bases and J drops 0 bases, leaving 10 bases in between. The germline V gene yields SGHTA for CDR1 and FQGNSA for CDR2. The CDR3 sequence holds 16 residues, the cysteine and phenylalanine included. Only the CDR3 region is kept as DNA, spanning 48 bases read in frame from base 1.

This clonotype was sampled from a donor at least 40 years old with multiple myeloma. The chain uses TRBV7-2 and TRBJ2-3; the best D guess is TRBD2, with 6 bases matching. The sample consisted of a population of CD138-negative cells sorted from bone marrow. The sample's cell subset or site label, decoded: bone marrow mononuclear cells depleted of CD138+ plasma/myeloma cells by negative magnetic selection. DNA sequence: TGTGCCAGCAGCTTAGCAGGCGGGGCCAGCACAGATACGCAGTATTTT. Its translation reads: CASSLAGGASTDTQYF.